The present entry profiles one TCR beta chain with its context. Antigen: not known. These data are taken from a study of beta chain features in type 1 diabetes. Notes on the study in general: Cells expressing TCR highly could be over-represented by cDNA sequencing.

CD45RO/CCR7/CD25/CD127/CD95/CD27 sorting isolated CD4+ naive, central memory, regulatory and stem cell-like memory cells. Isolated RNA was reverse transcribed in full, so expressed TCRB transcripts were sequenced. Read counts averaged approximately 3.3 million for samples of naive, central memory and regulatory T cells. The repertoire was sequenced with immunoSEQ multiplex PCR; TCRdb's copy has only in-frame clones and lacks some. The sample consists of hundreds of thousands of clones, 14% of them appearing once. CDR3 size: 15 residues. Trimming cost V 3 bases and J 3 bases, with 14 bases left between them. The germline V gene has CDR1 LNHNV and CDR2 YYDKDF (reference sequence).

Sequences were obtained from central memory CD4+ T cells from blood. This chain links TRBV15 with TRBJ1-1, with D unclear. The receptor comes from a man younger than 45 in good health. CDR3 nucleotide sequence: TGTGCCACCAGCAGCGGAGGTCTTGGGGACACTGAAGCTTTCTTT. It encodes CATSSGGLGDTEAFF.